What follows describes a single TCR beta chain. PCR amplification relied on 60 Vbeta primers (plus 13 Jbeta primers). Repertoires were generated with immunoSEQ multiplex PCR, while TCRdb's copy carries only in-frame clones and drops some. The sample lists approximately 160,000 clones; 84% were seen once. This sample is part of a study of cytomegalovirus exposure and HLA in healthy donors. Between the trimmed V and J ends, which lost 1 base and 2 bases, there was a span of 5 bases. CDR1 and CDR2 (germline): SNHLY, FYNNEI. The CDR3 consists of 13 residues. This chain uses TRBV2 with TRBJ2-5; D is undetermined. The source of this sequence is a boy aged 2 to 10 in good health and CMV-seronegative. The specimen sequenced was PBMCs. For the CDR3, the DNA is TGTGCCAGCAGTGAAGGGAGACAAGAGACCCAGTACTTC. Translating gives CASSEGRQETQYF.